This T cell receptor (beta chain) is drawn from a study of cytomegalovirus exposure and HLA in healthy donors. In the study overall: Earlier results showed 90 million to 120 million unique TCR beta sequences derived from about 179 million T cells.

The ends were cut back, 7 bases at V and 0 bases at J, with 15 bases in the middle. CDR3 length: 16 amino acids. CDR1 is SGHTA and CDR2 is FQGNSA in the germline V gene. Healthy bone marrow donors made up the cohort. PCR employed 60 Vbeta and 13 Jbeta primers. Method: immunoSEQ multiplex PCR; TCRdb's copy keeps in-frame clones and lacks some. This table has 120,000 or so clones, about 80% appearing once. Details on this clone: Its antigen is not identified.

The study, taken as a whole, reports: A later analysis linked a missense DCLRE1C variant to TCR beta V- and J-gene trimming. Further analysis was carried out later, and it showed several of the most significant clusters appearing linked to common viral pathogens.

The sequence came from a man aged 18 to 29 in good health and CMV-seronegative. What was sequenced was PBMCs. V gene TRBV7-2 combines with J gene TRBJ2-2, with D maybe TRBD1 (6 bases). The chain's CDR3 is CASTKRTAANTGELFF. The CDR3 DNA sequence: TGTGCCAGCACCAAACGGACAGCAGCGAACACCGGGGAGCTGTTTTTT.